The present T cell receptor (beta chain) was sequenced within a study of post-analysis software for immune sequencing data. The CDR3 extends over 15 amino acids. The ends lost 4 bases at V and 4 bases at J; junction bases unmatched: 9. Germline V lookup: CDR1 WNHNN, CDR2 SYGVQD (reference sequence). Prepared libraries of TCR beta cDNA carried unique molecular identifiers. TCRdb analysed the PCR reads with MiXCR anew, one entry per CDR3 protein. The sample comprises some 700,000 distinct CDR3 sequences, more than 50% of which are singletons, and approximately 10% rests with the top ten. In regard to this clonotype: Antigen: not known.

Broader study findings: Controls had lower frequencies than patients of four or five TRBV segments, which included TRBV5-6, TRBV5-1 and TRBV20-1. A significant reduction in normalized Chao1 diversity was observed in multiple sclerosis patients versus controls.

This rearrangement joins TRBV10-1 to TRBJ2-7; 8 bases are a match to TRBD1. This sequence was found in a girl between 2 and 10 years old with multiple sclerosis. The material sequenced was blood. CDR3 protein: CASSVGTGGGYEQYF. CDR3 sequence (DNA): TGCGCCAGCAGTGTCGGGACAGGTGGTGGGTACGAGCAGTACTTC.